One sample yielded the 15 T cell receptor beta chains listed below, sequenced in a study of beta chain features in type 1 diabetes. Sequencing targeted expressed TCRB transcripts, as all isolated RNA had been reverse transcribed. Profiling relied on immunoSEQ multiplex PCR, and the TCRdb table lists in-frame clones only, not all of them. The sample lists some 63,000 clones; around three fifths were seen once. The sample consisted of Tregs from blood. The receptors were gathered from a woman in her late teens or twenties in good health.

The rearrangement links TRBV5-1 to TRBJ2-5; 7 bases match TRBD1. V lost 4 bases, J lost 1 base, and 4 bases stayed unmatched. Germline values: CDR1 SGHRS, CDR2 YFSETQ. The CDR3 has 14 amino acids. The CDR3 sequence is CASSRGQFQETQYF. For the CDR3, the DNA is TGCGCCAGCAGCCGGGGACAGTTCCAAGAGACCCAGTACTTC. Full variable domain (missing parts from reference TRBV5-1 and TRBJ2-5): KAGVTQTPRYLIKTRGQQVTLSCSPISGHRSVSWYQQTPGQGLQFLFEYFSETQRNKGNFPGRFSGRQFSNSRSEMNVSTLELGDSALYLCASSRGQFQETQYFGPGTRLLVL.

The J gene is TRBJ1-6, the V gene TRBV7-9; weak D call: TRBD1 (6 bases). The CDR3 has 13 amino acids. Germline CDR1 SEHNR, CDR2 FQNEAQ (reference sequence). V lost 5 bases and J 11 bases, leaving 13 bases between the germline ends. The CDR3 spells CASSRGEGAPLHF. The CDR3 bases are TGTGCCAGCAGCCGCGGGGAGGGGGCACCCCTCCACTTT. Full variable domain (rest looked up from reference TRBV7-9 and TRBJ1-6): DTGVSQNPRHKITKRGQNVTFRCDPISEHNRLYWYRQTLGQGPEFLTYFQNEAQLEKSRLLSDRFSAERPKGSFSTLEIQRTEQGDSAMYLCASSRGEGAPLHFGNGTRLTVT.

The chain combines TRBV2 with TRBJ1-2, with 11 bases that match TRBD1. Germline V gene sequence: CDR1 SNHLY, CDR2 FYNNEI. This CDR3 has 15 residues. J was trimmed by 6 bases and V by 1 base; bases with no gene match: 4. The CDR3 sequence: CASSEGTGGADGYTF. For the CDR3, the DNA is TGTGCCAGCAGTGAAGGGACAGGGGGCGCCGATGGCTACACCTTC.

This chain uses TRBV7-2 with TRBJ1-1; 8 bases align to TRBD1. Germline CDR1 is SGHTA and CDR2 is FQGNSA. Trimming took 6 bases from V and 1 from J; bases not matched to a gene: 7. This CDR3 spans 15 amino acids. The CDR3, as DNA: TGTGCCAGCAGGCGAGCCGGGACAGGGAACACTGAAGCTTTCTTT. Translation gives CASRRAGTGNTEAFF.

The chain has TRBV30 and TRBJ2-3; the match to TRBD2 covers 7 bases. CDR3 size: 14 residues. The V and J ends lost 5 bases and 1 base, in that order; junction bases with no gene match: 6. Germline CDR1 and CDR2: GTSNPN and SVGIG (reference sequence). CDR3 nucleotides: TGTGCCTGGGGTGGACTAGGCGGCACAGATACGCAGTATTTT. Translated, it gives CAWGGLGGTDTQYF.

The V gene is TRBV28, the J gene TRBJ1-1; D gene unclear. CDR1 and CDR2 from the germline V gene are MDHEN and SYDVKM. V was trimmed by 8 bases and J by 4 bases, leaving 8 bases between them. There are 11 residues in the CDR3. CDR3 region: CASRRITEAFF. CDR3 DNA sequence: TGTGCCAGCCGGCGGATCACTGAAGCTTTCTTT.

The CDR3 reads CASRRQGGNEQFF. CDR3 DNA: TGTGCCAGCAGAAGGCAGGGGGGCAATGAGCAGTTCTTC. The rearrangement links TRBV27 to TRBJ2-1; a weak D match, TRBD1 (7 bases). The germline V gene has CDR1 MNHEY and CDR2 SMNVEV (reference sequence). The CDR3 covers 13 residues. V dropped 6 bases and J dropped 6 bases, with 12 bases sitting between them.

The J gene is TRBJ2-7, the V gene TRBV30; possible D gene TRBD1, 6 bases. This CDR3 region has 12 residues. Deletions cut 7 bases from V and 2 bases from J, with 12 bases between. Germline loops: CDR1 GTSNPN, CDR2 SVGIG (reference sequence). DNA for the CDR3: TGTGCCTTCCAACAGGGAACCTACGAGCAGTACTTC. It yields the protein CAFQQGTYEQYF.

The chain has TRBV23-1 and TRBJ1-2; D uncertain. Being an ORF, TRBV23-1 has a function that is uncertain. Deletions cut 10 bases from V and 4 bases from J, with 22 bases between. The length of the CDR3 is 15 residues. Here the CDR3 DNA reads TGCGCCATCTTCACTCCGCCGGTGAACGGCTATGGCTACACCTTC. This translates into CAIFTPPVNGYGYTF.

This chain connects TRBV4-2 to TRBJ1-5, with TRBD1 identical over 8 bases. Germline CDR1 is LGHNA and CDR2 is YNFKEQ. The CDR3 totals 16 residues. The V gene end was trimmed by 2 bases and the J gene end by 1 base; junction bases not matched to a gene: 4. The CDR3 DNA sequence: TGTGCCAGCAGCCAACGGACAGGGACCAGCAATCAGCCCCAGCATTTT. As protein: CASSQRTGTSNQPQHF.

CDR3 residues: CASDPLAGGYNEQFF. CDR3 sequence (DNA): TGTGCCAGCGACCCACTAGCGGGGGGATACAATGAGCAGTTCTTC. The chain joins TRBV6-1 to TRBJ2-1; 12 bases fit TRBD2. After removal of 8 bases from V and 4 bases from J, the junction contained 6 bases not matched to a gene. The V gene's germline CDR1 is MNHNS and CDR2 SASEGT. CDR3 length equals 15 residues.

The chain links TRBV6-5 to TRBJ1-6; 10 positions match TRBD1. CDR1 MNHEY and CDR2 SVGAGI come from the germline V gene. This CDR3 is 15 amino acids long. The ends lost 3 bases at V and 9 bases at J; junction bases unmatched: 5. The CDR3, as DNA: TGTGCCAGCAGTTATGGACAGGGGGGTGGTTCACCCCTCCACTTT. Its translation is CASSYGQGGGSPLHF.

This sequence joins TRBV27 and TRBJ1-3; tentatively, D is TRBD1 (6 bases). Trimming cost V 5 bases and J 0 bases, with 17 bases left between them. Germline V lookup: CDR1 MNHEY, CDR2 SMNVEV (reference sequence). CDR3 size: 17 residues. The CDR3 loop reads CASSLSYRANSGNTIYF. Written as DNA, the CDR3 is TGTGCCAGCAGTCTAAGTTACAGGGCCAACTCTGGAAACACCATATATTTT.

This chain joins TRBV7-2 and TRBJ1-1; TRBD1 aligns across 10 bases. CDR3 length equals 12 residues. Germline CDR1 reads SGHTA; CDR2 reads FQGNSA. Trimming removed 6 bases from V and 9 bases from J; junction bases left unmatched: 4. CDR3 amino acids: CASRQDRGQAFF. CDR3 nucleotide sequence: TGTGCCAGCAGGCAAGACAGGGGGCAAGCTTTCTTT.

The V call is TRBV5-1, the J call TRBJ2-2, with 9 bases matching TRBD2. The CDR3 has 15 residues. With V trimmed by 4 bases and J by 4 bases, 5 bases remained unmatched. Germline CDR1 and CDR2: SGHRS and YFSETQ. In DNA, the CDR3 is TGCGCCAGCAGCCGAGGTAGCGGGGGCACCGGGGAGCTGTTTTTT. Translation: CASSRGSGGTGELFF.